This record looks at one T cell receptor (beta chain) sequence and its context. Only in-frame clones appear in the TCRdb table, and some are missing; sequencing was by immunoSEQ multiplex PCR. In the table there are about 870,000 clones, nearly 95% of which are singletons. This record comes from a study of shared clonotypes between healthy human individuals. Germline V gives CDR1 SGHAT, CDR2 FQNNGV. V was pared by 1 base and J by 2 bases, with 9 bases between. This CDR3 comprises 15 residues. Positively selected for CCR7, the CD45RO-negative cells used as naive CD8 cells excluded terminally differentiated effector memory CD45RA+ cells.

The sequence was obtained from a man between 25 and 39 years old in good health. The chain couples TRBV11-2 to TRBJ2-1; D gene ambiguous. What was sequenced was naive CD8+ T cells sorted from blood. CDR3 in DNA: TGTGCCAGCAGCTTAGCTTTCACAGCCTACAATGAGCAGTTCTTC. Protein sequence: CASSLAFTAYNEQFF. The full variable domain, with the rest looked up from reference TRBV11-2 and TRBJ2-1, is EAGVAQSPRYKIIEKRQSVAFWCNPISGHATLYWYQQILGQGPKLLIQFQNNGVVDDSQLPKDRFSAERLKGVDSTLKIQPAKLEDSAVYLCASSLAFTAYNEQFFGPGTRLTVL.